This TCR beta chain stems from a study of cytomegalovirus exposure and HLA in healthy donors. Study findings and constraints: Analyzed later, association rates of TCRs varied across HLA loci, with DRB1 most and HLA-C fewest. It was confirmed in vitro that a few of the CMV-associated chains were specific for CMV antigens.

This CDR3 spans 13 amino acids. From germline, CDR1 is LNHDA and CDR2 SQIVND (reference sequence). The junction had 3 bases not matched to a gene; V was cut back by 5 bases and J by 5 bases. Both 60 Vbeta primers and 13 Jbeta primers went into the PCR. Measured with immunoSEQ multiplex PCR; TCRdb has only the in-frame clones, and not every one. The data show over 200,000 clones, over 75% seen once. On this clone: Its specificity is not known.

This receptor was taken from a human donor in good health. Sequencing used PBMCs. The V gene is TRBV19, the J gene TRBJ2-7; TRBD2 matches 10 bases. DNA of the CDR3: TGTGCCAGTAGTCCTAGCGGGAGCCACGAGCAGTACTTC. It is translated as CASSPSGSHEQYF.